This section outlines one T cell receptor beta chain sequence together with its context. A much larger clone lies a single base off, so this may be a read error. Other DNA sequences of this sample code for an identical CDR3. Germline V gene sequence: CDR1 LGHNA, CDR2 YNFKEQ. This CDR3 comprises 15 residues. The sample belongs to a study of shared clonotypes between healthy human individuals. Ten immunoSEQ deep assay plates were used by the authors to sequence unsorted PBMC DNA. Methods used by the authors: ImmunoSEQ supplied junction-only sequences lacking quality scores, so filtering was different. The protocol was immunoSEQ multiplex PCR, while the TCRdb copy is restricted to in-frame clones and leaves out a portion. V and J calls and clone size are copied from that table; D and trimming were computed from the DNA. The sample has 450,000 or so clones; more than 70% are singletons.

This TCR was sampled from a woman aged 40 to 50 in good health. Some clones in this sample may be carry-over from other donors' samples. This chain connects TRBV4-2 to TRBJ2-7; D possibly corresponds to TRBD1 (6 bases). What was sequenced was PBMCs. The CDR3 spells CASSQLGDKTYEQYF. The CDR3, as DNA: TGTGCCAGCAGCCAGTTGGGGGACAAGACCTACGAGCAGTACTTT.